Below are 20 T cell receptor beta chains sequenced from a single sample in a study of Ad26.COV2.S vaccination and SARS-CoV-2 variants. The method was immunoSEQ multiplex PCR; TCRdb's version includes in-frame clones alone and lacks a portion of them. Of 430,000 or so clones listed, approximately 92% were seen once; the top ten hold approximately 2.5%. Treatment indicated: around 19 received Ad26.COV2.S at low or high dose, single or two shots; 5 received placebo; per-sample allocation not given. Sampling was done on day 63 after the first vaccine or placebo injection. The sample was peripheral blood, taken in a trial of Ad26.COV2.S vaccine versus placebo. These receptors were obtained from a person between 18 and 65 years old who received the Ad26.COV2.S COVID-19 vaccine or a placebo.

The rearrangement joins TRBV5-5 to TRBJ1-1; 7 bases fit TRBD1. CDR1 is SGHKS and CDR2 is YYEKEE in the germline V gene (reference sequence). This CDR3 has 11 residues. Trimming cost V 5 bases and J 8 bases; bases outside gene matches: 3. The CDR3 DNA follows: TGTGCCAGCAGGAGGGACAGAGAAGCTTTCTTT. As protein: CASRRDREAFF.

The rearrangement links TRBV10-3 to TRBJ2-1; 7 bases agree with TRBD2. This CDR3 region has 17 residues. Germline assignment: CDR1 ENHRY and CDR2 SYGVKD. V lost 3 bases, J lost 0 bases, and 8 bases stayed unmatched. The CDR3 DNA is TGTGCCATCAGTGACCCGGGGGGAATTAGCTCCTACAATGAGCAGTTCTTC. Encoded protein: CAISDPGGISSYNEQFF.

As regards this clone: Since a much larger clone is just one base distant, this may be a read error. The genes are TRBV11-2 and TRBJ2-2, with D hard to call. This CDR3 region has 11 residues. Trimming took 3 bases from V and 4 from J, leaving 0 bases between them. Germline loops: CDR1 SGHAT, CDR2 FQNNGV. The CDR3 coding sequence is TGTGCCAGCAGCTTCACCGGGGAGCTGTTTTTT. Its protein is CASSFTGELFF.

In this sample, this clone turned up many times. The rearrangement joins TRBV6-2 or TRBV6-3 to TRBJ1-5; TRBD1 matches 7 bases. This CDR3 is 14 amino acids long. Trimming cost V 0 bases and J 5 bases; bases outside gene matches: 1. CDR1 is MNHEY, CDR2 SVGEGT, per germline. The CDR3 DNA reads as TGTGCCAGCAGTTACTCGACAGGGTATCAGCCCCAGCATTTT. This gives the protein CASSYSTGYQPQHF.

The rearrangement uses TRBV7-9 and TRBJ2-7; TRBD2 matches 7 bases. From germline, CDR1 is SEHNR and CDR2 FQNEAQ (reference sequence). The CDR3 has 15 amino acids. J was trimmed by 5 bases and V by 1 base; bases with no gene match: 8. CDR3: CASSLGRESSHEQYV. CDR3 bases: TGTGCCAGCAGCTTAGGGCGGGAGTCTTCCCACGAGCAGTACGTC.

The V call is TRBV21-1, the J call TRBJ2-7; TRBD2, the table's D call, lacks a check against the DNA. TRBV21-1 is a listed pseudogene. The CDR3 spans 14 residues. The CDR3 DNA sequence: TGTGCCAGCAGCACCACCCCCGGGGGCTACGAGCAGTACGTC. Translated: CASSTTPGGYEQYV.

This chain uses TRBV7-2 with TRBJ1-1, with unresolved D. The V gene lost 1 base and the J gene lost 0 bases, with 9 bases spanning the gap. There are 15 residues in the CDR3. CDR1 and CDR2 (germline): SGHTA, FQGNSA. CDR3 nucleotides: TGTGCCAGCAGCTTAGGACTGATTATGAACACTGAAGCTTTCTTT. Encoded protein: CASSLGLIMNTEAFF.

DNA for the CDR3: TGTGCCAGCAGTTTTGACAGAAGGACGACCCAGTACTTC. This sequence encodes CASSFDRRTTQYF. The chain couples TRBV28 to TRBJ2-5, with D tentatively TRBD1 (5 bases). This CDR3 is built from 13 residues. Between the trimmed V and J ends, which lost 3 bases and 7 bases, there was a span of 12 bases. CDR1 is MDHEN, CDR2 SYDVKM, per germline.

V and J are TRBV5-1 and TRBJ2-7; TRBD1 matches 7 bases. The CDR3 is 14 residues long. V shed 4 bases, J shed 4 bases, and the junction held 8 bases outside the gene matches. Looked up from germline, CDR1 is SGHRS and CDR2 is YFSETQ. CDR3 bases: TGCGCCAGCAGCCTACAGGGACAGTGGTACGAGCAGTACTTC. It encodes CASSLQGQWYEQYF. The full variable domain, completed using reference TRBV5-1 and TRBJ2-7, is KAGVTQTPRYLIKTRGQQVTLSCSPISGHRSVSWYQQTPGQGLQFLFEYFSETQRNKGNFPGRFSGRQFSNSRSEMNVSTLELGDSALYLCASSLQGQWYEQYFGPGTRLTVT.

The rearrangement links TRBV9 to TRBJ2-5; 8 nucleotides agree with TRBD2. The V gene's germline CDR1 is SGDLS and CDR2 YYNGEE. The CDR3 runs 16 residues. The junction had 13 bases not matched to a gene; V was cut back by 4 bases and J by 5 bases. The chain's CDR3 is CASSTAVGGLGETQYF. DNA for the CDR3: TGTGCCAGCAGCACCGCCGTGGGGGGACTAGGGGAGACCCAGTACTTC.

CDR3 DNA: TGTGCCAGTAGTATCCACAGGGCGCGGACCGGGGAGCTGTTTTTT. The encoded protein is CASSIHRARTGELFF. The chain employs TRBV19 and TRBJ2-2, with a tentative D call TRBD1 (6 bases). CDR1 LNHDA and CDR2 SQIVND come from the germline V gene (reference sequence). Trimming removed 3 bases at V and 5 bases at J, with 13 bases between. The CDR3 length is 15 residues.

The V and J genes are TRBV6-6 and TRBJ1-5; weak D call: TRBD1 (6 bases). Germline CDR1 MNHNY, CDR2 SVGAGI (reference sequence). The CDR3 is 12 residues long. Trimming cost V 11 bases and J 6 bases, with 14 bases left between them. Here the CDR3 DNA reads TGTGCCTCCGGGGGGGGGCTTCAGCCCCAGCATTTT. This gives the protein CASGGGLQPQHF.

This rearrangement joins TRBV4-2 to TRBJ2-5, with D possibly being TRBD1 (5 bases). V was pared by 5 bases and J by 4 bases, with 11 bases between. The germline V gene encodes CDR1 LGHNA and CDR2 YNFKEQ. The CDR3 is made up of 13 amino acids. In nucleotides, the CDR3 is TGTGCCAGCAGCTTGGAGCAGGGAGAGACCCAGTACTTC. This encodes CASSLEQGETQYF.

The chain has TRBV6-6 and TRBJ1-5; perhaps TRBD1 as D (6 bases). The CDR3 covers 16 residues. Trimming removed 2 bases at V and 6 bases at J, with 17 bases between. CDR1 is MNHNY, CDR2 SVGAGI, per germline (reference sequence). The CDR3: CASSYQGGGEGQPQHF. CDR3 bases: TGTGCCAGCAGTTACCAAGGGGGAGGGGAGGGTCAGCCCCAGCATTTT.

V is TRBV9 and J is TRBJ2-2, with TRBD1 matching 7 bases. The CDR3 loop spans 16 amino acids. The germline gives CDR1 SGDLS, CDR2 YYNGEE. The junction had 10 bases not matched to a gene; V was cut back by 1 base and J by 7 bases. In DNA form, the CDR3 reads TGTGCCAGCAGCGTACTGTCGGGGACAGAGTTCGGGGAGCTGTTTTTT. This sequence encodes CASSVLSGTEFGELFF. The full variable domain, completed using reference TRBV9 and TRBJ2-2, is DSGVTQTPKHLITATGQRVTLRCSPRSGDLSVYWYQQSLDQGLQFLIQYYNGEERAKGNILERFSAQQFPDLHSELNLSSLELGDSALYFCASSVLSGTEFGELFFGEGSRLTVL.

The rearrangement joins TRBV28 to TRBJ2-1, with 9 positions matching TRBD1. The CDR3 contains 16 residues. CDR1 is MDHEN and CDR2 is SYDVKM in the germline V gene. Trimming took 7 bases from V and 3 from J; bases not matched to a gene: 10. The CDR3 spells CASNFMGQGNYNEQFF. The CDR3 coding sequence is TGTGCCAGCAATTTCATGGGACAGGGAAACTACAATGAGCAGTTCTTC.

This clone was seen once. The CDR3 protein is CASSPRQGRMDGYTF. The CDR3 DNA sequence: TGTGCCAGCTCACCTCGCCAGGGACGAATGGATGGCTACACCTTC. This chain connects TRBV18 to TRBJ1-2, with D tentatively TRBD1 (5 bases). The V gene lost 3 bases and the J gene lost 6 bases, with 17 bases spanning the gap. This CDR3 region has 15 residues. Germline CDR1 and CDR2: KGHSH and LQKENI.

The chain couples TRBV7-9 to TRBJ1-4; weak D call: TRBD1 (5 bases). The CDR3 loop spans 15 amino acids. Germline V gene lookup returns CDR1 SEHNR and CDR2 FQNEAQ (reference sequence). The V end was cut by 5 bases, the J end by 4 bases, with 14 bases between. The CDR3 nucleotides read TGTGCCAGCAGCAAACAGGTTCAGGATAATGAAAAACTGTTTTTT. Protein sequence: CASSKQVQDNEKLFF.

V usage is TRBV29-1 and J usage is TRBJ2-1, with a tentative D call TRBD2 (6 bases). This CDR3 is 14 amino acids long. Trimming took 8 bases from V and 2 from J, leaving 16 bases between them. Germline assignment: CDR1 SQVTM and CDR2 ANQGSEA. The CDR3 loop reads CSCRWRGAYNEQFF. In nucleotides, the CDR3 is TGCAGCTGTCGTTGGAGGGGTGCCTACAATGAGCAGTTCTTC.

The chain links TRBV11-3 to TRBJ2-3; possibly TRBD2 for D (6 bases). CDR1 and CDR2 from the germline V gene are SGHNT and YENEEA. V was shortened by 5 bases and J by 1 base, with 13 bases between the two germline ends. The CDR3 consists of 15 residues. In DNA form, the CDR3 reads TGTGCCAGCAGCCCCAGACTAGTGGGCACAGATACGCAGTATTTT. Protein: CASSPRLVGTDTQYF.